These T cell receptor beta chains were read from a single sample in a study of breast tumors, draining lymph nodes, adjacent tissues. TCRdb called the multiplex PCR reads again in MiXCR, with one record for every CDR3 protein. The sample has some 100,000 distinct CDR3 sequences; around 20% are singletons. Sequenced sample: axillary lymph node tissue. The receptors come from a female donor with breast cancer. Some clones in this sample may be carry-over from other donors' samples. The CDR3 runs from the conserved cysteine through the conserved F or W. The order of the fields is J gene, clone size, D gene, V gene, CDR3 protein, CDR3 DNA. A D gene is named only where the DNA matches it firmly. Expanded clones get a size class; other rows say once, few or many, or leave the size out.

TRBJ2-5 many . TRBV27 CASSSPLSFQETQYF TGTGCCAGCAGTTCCCCATTGTCGTTCCAAGAGACCCAGTACTTC
TRBJ1-4 . TRBD1 TRBV28 CASSIDRGEKLFF TGTGCCAGCAGTATCGACAGGGGAGAAAAACTGTTTTTT
TRBJ1-6 many . TRBV6-5 CASSASDWGTNSPLHF TGTGCCAGCAGTGCCAGTGATTGGGGGACGAATTCACCCCTCCACTTT
TRBJ1-6 . TRBD1 TRBV5-5 CASSAGTGPNPPLHF TGTGCCAGCAGCGCAGGGACAGGGCCAAATCCACCCCTCCACTTT
TRBJ1-2 many . TRBV9 CASSPDINYGYTF TGTGCCAGCAGCCCGGACATTAACTATGGCTACACCTTC
TRBJ1-1 few . TRBV12-3/TRBV12-4 CASSGTRSLNTEAFF TGTGCCAGCAGTGGGACACGGAGCCTGAACACTGAAGCTTTCTTT
TRBJ2-3 many . TRBV20-1 CSAPPGLTDTQYF TGCAGTGCTCCCCCGGGGCTCACAGATACGCAGTATTTT
TRBJ2-7 many . TRBV12-3/TRBV12-4 CASSLAGKADF TGTGCCAGCAGTTTAGCAGGAAAAGCGGACTTC
TRBJ2-7 many . TRBV6-1 CASRNGRTVTYEQYF TGTGCCAGCAGGAATGGTCGGACAGTAACCTACGAGCAGTACTTC
TRBJ1-4 many . TRBV9 CASSVGPGGELFF TGTGCCAGCAGCGTAGGTCCGGGGGGCGAACTGTTTTTT
TRBJ2-6 many . TRBV9 CASSKPGANVLTF TGTGCCAGCAGCAAACCTGGGGCCAACGTCCTGACTTTC
TRBJ2-7 many . TRBV6-1 CASGQASSYEQYF TGTGCCAGCGGGCAGGCGAGCTCCTACGAGCAGTACTTC
TRBJ1-2 . TRBD1 TRBV9 CASSVEGVGGGRGGYTF TGTGCCAGCAGCGTTGAAGGGGTCGGAGGGGGCAGAGGTGGCTACACCTTC
TRBJ2-1 many TRBD1 TRBV4-1 CASSRDRVVVNEQFF TGCGCCAGCAGCCGCGACAGGGTAGTCGTCAATGAGCAGTTCTTC
TRBJ2-6 few TRBD1 TRBV2 CARTGGPISGANVLTF TGTGCCAGGACAGGGGGCCCTATTTCTGGGGCCAACGTCCTGACTTTC
TRBJ1-6 many . TRBV4-1 CASSRPGQGTNSPLHF TGCGCCAGCAGCCGCCCGGGGCAGGGAACCAATTCACCCCTCCACTTT
TRBJ2-7 many . TRBV10-2 CASGTGTYEQYF TGCGCCAGCGGTACAGGGACCTACGAGCAGTACTTC
TRBJ2-1 many . TRBV5-1 CASSLGTRVSYNEQFF TGCGCCAGCAGCTTGGGCACACGAGTCTCCTACAATGAGCAGTTCTTC
TRBJ1-6 many . TRBV24-1 CATVRRMIGGNSPLHF TGTGCCACCGTCCGCAGGATGATCGGGGGTAATTCACCCCTCCACTTT
TRBJ2-7 once . TRBV6-9 CASLARAQGGTYEQYF TGTGCCAGCCTAGCCCGGGCCCAGGGTGGTACCTACGAGCAGTACTTC
TRBJ1-2 many . TRBV20-1 CSPRNNYGYTF TGCAGTCCCAGGAATAACTATGGCTACACCTTC
TRBJ2-2 few . TRBV29-1 CSVNGDTGELFF TGCAGCGTTAATGGGGACACCGGGGAGCTGTTTTTT
TRBJ1-2 many TRBD1 TRBV29-1 CSVERGTGEPYGYTF TGCAGCGTTGAACGAGGGACAGGGGAACCCTATGGCTACACCTTC
TRBJ2-7 many TRBD1 TRBV7-3 CASSLDRGGEQYF TGTGCCAGCAGCCTCGACAGGGGAGGCGAGCAGTACTTC
TRBJ2-1 many . TRBV7-9 CASISNYMSSEQFF TGTGCCAGCATCTCTAATTATATGTCGAGTGAGCAGTTCTTC
TRBJ1-5 many . TRBV6-6 CASTLTVLAATNQPQHF TGTGCCAGCACCTTGACAGTGCTTGCCGCCACCAATCAGCCCCAGCATTTT
TRBJ1-2 many . TRBV7-9 CASSLQGLNGYTF TGTGCCAGCAGCTTACAGGGGTTGAATGGCTACACCTTC
TRBJ2-1 few TRBD2 TRBV3-1 CASSLSGRMYNEQFF TGTGCCAGCAGCCTCAGCGGGAGGATGTACAATGAGCAGTTCTTC
TRBJ1-1 . TRBD1 TRBV5-1 CASSIQGTEAFF TGCGCCAGCAGCATACAGGGGACTGAAGCTTTCTTT
TRBJ2-1 many . TRBV19 CASSIAAGPSSYNEQFF TGTGCCAGTAGTATAGCCGCGGGGCCCAGCTCCTACAATGAGCAGTTCTTC
TRBJ1-5 few . TRBV12-3/TRBV12-4 CASSFRGRGQPQHF TGTGCCAGCAGTTTCAGAGGGAGAGGTCAGCCCCAGCATTTT
TRBJ1-3 many . TRBV4-1 CASSQEADSGNTIYF TGCGCCAGCAGCCAAGAGGCGGACTCTGGAAACACCATATATTTT
TRBJ1-2 . TRBD1 TRBV7-2 CASSPRQGGNYGYTF TGTGCCAGCAGCCCACGACAAGGGGGCAACTATGGCTACACCTTC
TRBJ1-5 many . TRBV2 CASSGQTNQPQHF TGTGCCAGCAGTGGACAGACCAATCAGCCCCAGCATTTT
TRBJ2-7 many TRBD1 TRBV5-1 CASSPGQGSYEQYF TGCGCCAGCAGCCCGGGACAGGGGTCCTACGAGCAGTACTTC
TRBJ2-1 many . TRBV9 CASSGGPYNEQFF TGTGCCAGCAGCGGGGGGCCTTACAATGAGCAGTTCTTC